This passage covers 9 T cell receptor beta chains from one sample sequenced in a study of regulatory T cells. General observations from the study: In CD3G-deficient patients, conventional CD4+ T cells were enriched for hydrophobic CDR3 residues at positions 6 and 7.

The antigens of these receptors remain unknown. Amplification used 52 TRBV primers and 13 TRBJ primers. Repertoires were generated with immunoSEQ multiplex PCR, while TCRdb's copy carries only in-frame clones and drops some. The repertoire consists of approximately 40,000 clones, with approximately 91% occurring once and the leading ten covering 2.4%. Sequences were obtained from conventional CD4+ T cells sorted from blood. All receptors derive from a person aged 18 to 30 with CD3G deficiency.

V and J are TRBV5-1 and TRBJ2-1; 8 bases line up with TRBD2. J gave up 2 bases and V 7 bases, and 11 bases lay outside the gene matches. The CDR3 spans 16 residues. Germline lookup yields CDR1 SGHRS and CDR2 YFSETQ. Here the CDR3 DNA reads TGCGCCAGCCGATCGGGACTAGGGGACCCCTACAATGAGCAGTTCTTC. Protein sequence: CASRSGLGDPYNEQFF.

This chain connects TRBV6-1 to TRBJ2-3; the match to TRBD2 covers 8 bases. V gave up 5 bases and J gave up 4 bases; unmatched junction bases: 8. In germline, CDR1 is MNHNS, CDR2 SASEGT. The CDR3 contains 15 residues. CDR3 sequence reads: CASSTGGAGSDTQYF. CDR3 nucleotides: TGTGCCAGCAGTACCGGGGGGGCTGGGTCAGATACGCAGTATTTT.

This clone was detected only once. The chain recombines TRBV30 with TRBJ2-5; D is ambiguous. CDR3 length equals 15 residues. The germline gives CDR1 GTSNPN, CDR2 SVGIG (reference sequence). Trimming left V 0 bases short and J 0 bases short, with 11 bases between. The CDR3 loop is CAWSVDLSYQETQYF. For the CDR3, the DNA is TGTGCCTGGAGTGTAGACCTTTCGTACCAAGAGACCCAGTACTTC.

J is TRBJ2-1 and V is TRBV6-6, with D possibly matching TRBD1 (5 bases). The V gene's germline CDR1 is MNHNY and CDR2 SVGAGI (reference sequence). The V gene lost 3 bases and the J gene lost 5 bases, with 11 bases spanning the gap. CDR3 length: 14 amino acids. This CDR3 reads CASSYMQGHNEQFF. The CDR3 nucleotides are TGTGCCAGCAGTTATATGCAGGGCCACAATGAGCAGTTCTTC.

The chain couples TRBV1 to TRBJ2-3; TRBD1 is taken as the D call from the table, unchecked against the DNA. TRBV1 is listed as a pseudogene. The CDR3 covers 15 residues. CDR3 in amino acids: CTSSPRDSSTDTQYF. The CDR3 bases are TGCACCAGCAGCCCTCGGGACAGTAGCACAGATACGCAGTATTTT.

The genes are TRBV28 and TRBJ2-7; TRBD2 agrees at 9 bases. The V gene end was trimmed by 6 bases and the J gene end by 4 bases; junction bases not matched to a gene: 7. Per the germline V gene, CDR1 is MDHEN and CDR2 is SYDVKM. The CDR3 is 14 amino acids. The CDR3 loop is CASRRAGGRYEQYF. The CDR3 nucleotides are TGTGCCAGCAGAAGAGCGGGAGGTCGATACGAGCAGTACTTC.

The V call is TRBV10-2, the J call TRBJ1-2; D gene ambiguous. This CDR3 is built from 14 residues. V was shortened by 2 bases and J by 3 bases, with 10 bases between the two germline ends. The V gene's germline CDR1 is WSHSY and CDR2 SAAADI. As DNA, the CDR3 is TGCGCCAGCAGTGAGAACGCGGACTACTATGGCTACACCTTC. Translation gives CASSENADYYGYTF.

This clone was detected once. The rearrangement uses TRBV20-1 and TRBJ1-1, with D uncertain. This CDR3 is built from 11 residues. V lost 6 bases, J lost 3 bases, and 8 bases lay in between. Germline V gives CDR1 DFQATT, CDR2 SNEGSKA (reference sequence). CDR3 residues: CSAPGDTEAFF. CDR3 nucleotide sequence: TGCAGTGCCCCCGGGGACACTGAAGCTTTCTTT.

CDR3 region: CASSGRTGAEQYF. As DNA, the CDR3 is TGTGCCAGCAGTGGGCGTACAGGGGCCGAGCAGTACTTC. This chain links TRBV6-1 with TRBJ2-7; 7 bases fit TRBD1. Germline V CDR1 and CDR2: MNHNS, SASEGT. The CDR3 has 13 residues. J was trimmed by 6 bases and V by 4 bases; bases with no gene match: 6.